This record concerns one TCR beta chain sequence. Its antigen is currently not known. Nothing much larger sits one base from this clone, and base qualities are not available. The germline V gene gives CDR1 as MNHEY and CDR2 as SVGAGI. Measured from the cysteine to the phenylalanine, the CDR3 is 15 residues long. Of the read, only the CDR3 DNA is kept; its 45 bases are in frame from base 1. Here V drops 5 bases and J drops 2 bases, and the junction holds 8 bases not matched to any gene. Each collaborating institution followed its own protocols to collect whole blood in K2EDTA tubes. Collaborator samples were shipped for TCRbeta analysis as frozen whole blood, isolated PBMCs, or DNA extracted from either sample type. TCRbeta CDR3 regions were amplified from genomic DNA by means of the immunoSEQ Assay, a bias-controlled multiplex PCR. On the authors' methods: Within the assay, amplification of reference gene primers was used to estimate how many nucleated cells each sample contained. To quantify the absolute abundance of each unique TCRbeta CDR3 rearrangement, sequence reads were collapsed and filtered. Productive Simpson clonality was computed per sample as the square root of Simpson's diversity index over productive rearrangements. TCRdb retrieved this table from immuneACCESS and kept in-frame rearrangements only. Not all clones are present; in checked studies, unresolved V genes account for under half, and no reason is known for the remainder. V and J calls and clone size are copied from that table; D and trimming were computed from the DNA. This sample is represented by tens of thousands of clones; around 84% of them were singletons. The top ten constitute under 8% of the sample.

These data are taken from a study of blood T cell repertoires in COVID-19 (TCRdb year 2020). Regarding the complete study: Samples from collaborators originated in the United States, Italy and Spain and spanned both the acute and convalescent phases of COVID-19. The repertoires were released in a freely available public database meant as a resource for research on the immune response to SARS-CoV-2. The samples were drawn from two sources: the first 160 participants of the ongoing ImmuneRACE study, and over 1,000 subjects contributed by 6 global collaborators. The material from the prospective study consisted of cDNA or gDNA derived from T cells, B-cell-depleted T cells, or PBMCs. HLA class I and class II types, where available, came from metadata supplied by the sample provider rather than from assay-based typing. Sample metadata almost always included a de-identified subject ID, COVID-19 status, age in years and sex. The dataset comprised deeply sampled blood TCRbeta repertoires from subjects exposed to, actively infected with, or recovered from COVID-19.

What the work shows at the level of the full study, not this receptor alone: The amount of clinical and demographic metadata varied by source and participant and was provided uncurated.

This clonotype originated in a man aged 45-65 years with active COVID-19. The sample taken for sequencing was peripheral blood. The chain couples TRBV6-5 to TRBJ2-5; TRBD2 fits 7 bases in the junction. The DNA reads TGTGCCAGCAGTACATCCGGGAGGCAACAAGAGACCCAGTACTTC. Translated, this is CASSTSGRQQETQYF.